This is a list of T cell receptor beta chains from one sample in a study of blood T cell repertoires in COVID-19. Clones were sequenced by immunoSEQ multiplex PCR, and TCRdb holds only the in-frame ones, with some missing. Among 150,000 or so clones listed, about 89% were seen once. Specimen: peripheral blood. The receptor set was obtained from a man over 45 with acute or convalescent COVID-19. CDR3s include the opening cysteine and the closing phenylalanine or tryptophan. D genes are given only for firm matches. Clone size is given for some rows only: seen once, a few or many times, or a class if the clone is expanded.

NA,TRBJ2-7,TRBV19,NA,CASSLYTAGEQYF,TGTGCCAGTAGCCTCTACACAGCTGGGGAGCAGTACTTC
TRBD1,TRBJ1-1,TRBV30,NA,CAWSLGQGAFF,TGTGCCTGGAGTCTGGGACAGGGAGCTTTCTTT
NA,TRBJ1-3,TRBV7-3,NA,CASSLSGGSGNTIYF,TGTGCCAGCAGCTTATCGGGGGGCTCTGGAAACACCATATATTTT
TRBD1,TRBJ1-2,TRBV28,NA,CASSGTGTGTYGYTF,TGTGCCAGCAGTGGTACCGGGACAGGGACCTATGGCTACACCTTC
NA,TRBJ2-5,TRBV19,NA,CASSIWAKETQYF,TGTGCCAGTAGTATTTGGGCCAAAGAGACCCAGTACTTC
TRBD1,TRBJ1-5,TRBV10-3,NA,CAISPGTGDNQPQHF,TGTGCCATCAGTCCCGGGACAGGCGACAATCAGCCCCAGCATTTT
NA,TRBJ1-3,TRBV21-1,NA,CASNGRDSGRLCTIYF,TGTGCCAGCAACGGGCGGGACAGCGGAAGGTTGTGCACCATATATTTT
NA,TRBJ1-3,TRBV18,NA,CASSPPGGIGGNTIYF,TGTGCCAGCTCACCCCCCGGAGGGATCGGTGGAAACACCATATATTTT
TRBD2,TRBJ2-7,TRBV4-1,NA,CASSQDPAGSSYEQYF,TGCGCCAGCAGCCAAGATCCAGCGGGGAGCTCCTACGAGCAGTACTTC
TRBD2,TRBJ2-1,TRBV29-1,NA,CSVSPGTVLSSGRNEQFF,TGCAGCGTTAGCCCCGGGACAGTACTTTCTAGCGGGAGAAATGAGCAGTTCTTC
TRBD1,TRBJ1-2,TRBV28,NA,CASSLSDRGYGYTF,TGTGCCAGCAGTCTGAGCGACAGGGGCTATGGCTACACCTTC
NA,TRBJ1-2,TRBV6-5,NA,CASSTTGLGYGYTF,TGTGCCAGCAGCACGACAGGTTTGGGCTATGGCTACACCTTC
NA,TRBJ2-1,TRBV7-2,NA,CASSPRGGTNEQFF,TGTGCCAGCAGCCCCCGAGGAGGGACGAATGAGCAGTTCTTC
NA,TRBJ1-2,TRBV6-5,few,CASSWEGGSLYGYTF,TGTGCCAGCAGTTGGGAGGGGGGTTCCCTTTATGGCTACACCTTC
NA,TRBJ1-6,TRBV12-5,NA,CASGGDLNSYNSPLHF,TGTGCTAGTGGCGGCGACTTAAACTCCTATAATTCACCCCTCCACTTT
TRBD2,TRBJ2-7,TRBV7-2,many,CASSLALAGEVRRLSYEQYF,TGTGCCAGCAGCTTAGCGTTAGCGGGAGAGGTAAGGAGACTCTCCTACGAGCAGTACTTC
NA,TRBJ2-5,TRBV19,NA,CASSMLTTETQYF,TGTGCCAGTAGTATGCTCACTACAGAGACCCAGTACTTC
NA,TRBJ1-2,TRBV29-1,NA,CSERSDHYGYTF,TGCAGCGAGAGGTCCGATCACTATGGCTACACCTTC
NA,TRBJ1-5,TRBV28,NA,CASSLPSQPQHF,TGTGCCAGCAGTTTACCTAGTCAGCCCCAGCATTTT
TRBD2,TRBJ2-1,TRBV11-3,once,CASSLDPSGGSPSYNEQFF,TGTGCCAGCAGCTTAGACCCTAGCGGGGGTTCCCCCTCCTACAATGAGCAGTTCTTC
NA,TRBJ2-1,TRBV5-3,NA,CARSASNRAPYVGLYRIEFF,TGTGCCAGAAGCGCATCAAACAGGGCCCCTTATGTGGGGCTTTACCGCATTGAGTTCTTC
TRBD2,TRBJ2-5,TRBV7-2,NA,CASSLFAGGASQYF,TGTGCCAGCAGCTTGTTTGCGGGGGGGGCCAGCCAGTACTTC
NA,TRBJ2-7,TRBV27,NA,CASSLSAGRGSYEQYF,TGTGCCAGCAGTTTATCGGCGGGGCGGGGCTCCTACGAGCAGTACTTC
NA,TRBJ1-2,TRBV7-9,NA,CASSSDAGGVYGYTF,TGTGCCAGCAGCTCCGACGCGGGAGGGGTCTATGGCTACACCTTC
TRBD2,TRBJ2-4,TRBV18,NA,CASSPSGLAGEEDIQYF,TGTGCCAGCTCACCATCGGGACTAGCGGGAGAAGAGGACATTCAGTACTTC
TRBD1,TRBJ1-5,TRBV19,NA,CASSQGTDRQPQHF,TGTGCCAGTAGTCAGGGGACAGACCGTCAGCCCCAGCATTTT
NA,TRBJ1-1,TRBV5-1,NA,CASSLTRTFGTEAFF,TGCGCCAGCAGCCTAACTCGGACATTTGGGACTGAAGCTTTCTTT
NA,TRBJ1-2,TRBV2,NA,CASSERGQKGYTF,TGTGCCAGCAGCGAACGCGGGCAGAAAGGCTACACCTTC
NA,TRBJ1-5,TRBV6-1,NA,CASSEPTGGGNQPQHF,TGTGCCAGCAGTGAACCCACCGGCGGGGGAAATCAGCCCCAGCATTTT
NA,TRBJ1-5,TRBV28,NA,CASTPEGEGGNQPQHF,TGTGCCAGCACCCCGGAGGGGGAGGGAGGCAATCAGCCCCAGCATTTT
TRBD1,TRBJ1-2,TRBV18,NA,CASSPRQGDYGYTF,TGTGCCAGCTCACCACGACAGGGGGACTATGGCTACACCTTC
TRBD2,TRBJ2-7,TRBV3-1/TRBV3-2,NA,CASSLLSGGLYEQYF,TGTGCCAGCAGCCTCCTGAGCGGGGGCCTCTACGAGCAGTACTTC
TRBD2,TRBJ2-1,TRBV3-1/TRBV3-2,once,CASSQDTSGGNEQFF,TGTGCCAGCAGCCAAGATACTAGCGGGGGCAATGAGCAGTTCTTC
NA,TRBJ2-7,TRBV2,few,CASSPLFPLSNEQYF,TGTGCCAGCAGTCCCCTTTTTCCCCTATCCAACGAGCAGTACTTC
TRBD2,TRBJ2-5,TRBV24-1,NA,CATSEGTSGRQETQYF,TGTGCCACCAGTGAGGGGACTAGCGGGAGGCAAGAGACCCAGTACTTC
TRBD2,TRBJ2-3,TRBV9,NA,CASSVYTSDLDTQYF,TGTGCCAGCAGCGTGTATACTAGCGATCTAGATACGCAGTATTTT
TRBD1,TRBJ2-7,TRBV7-2,NA,CASSLVRDRAYEQYF,TGTGCCAGCAGCTTAGTCCGGGACAGAGCCTACGAGCAGTACTTC
NA,TRBJ1-3,TRBV7-8,NA,CASSLAARGVGNTIYF,TGTGCCAGCAGCTTAGCCGCCCGGGGTGTCGGAAACACCATATATTTT
TRBD1,TRBJ2-7,TRBV2,NA,CASLAQDRVPEQYF,TGTGCCAGCCTAGCGCAGGACAGGGTCCCCGAGCAGTACTTC
TRBD1,TRBJ1-1,TRBV7-2,NA,CASSLDRGRAFF,TGTGCCAGCAGCTTAGACAGGGGGCGAGCTTTCTTT
TRBD1,TRBJ1-6,TRBV19,NA,CASSILRDRNNSPLHF,TGTGCCAGTAGTATTCTACGGGACAGGAATAATTCACCCCTCCACTTT
TRBD2,TRBJ2-7,TRBV30,few,CAWMGDYTYEQYF,TGTGCCTGGATGGGGGACTACACCTACGAGCAGTACTTC
TRBD1,TRBJ1-6,TRBV6-5,NA,CASSSDRGYSPLHF,TGTGCCAGCAGCTCCGACAGGGGATATTCACCCCTCCACTTT
NA,TRBJ1-4,TRBV19,NA,CASRETGPGEKLFF,TGTGCCAGTAGAGAGACAGGCCCGGGTGAAAAACTGTTTTTT
TRBD1,TRBJ1-2,TRBV7-2,NA,CASSPSTGGSYGYTF,TGTGCCAGCAGCCCCTCGACAGGGGGCAGCTATGGCTACACCTTC